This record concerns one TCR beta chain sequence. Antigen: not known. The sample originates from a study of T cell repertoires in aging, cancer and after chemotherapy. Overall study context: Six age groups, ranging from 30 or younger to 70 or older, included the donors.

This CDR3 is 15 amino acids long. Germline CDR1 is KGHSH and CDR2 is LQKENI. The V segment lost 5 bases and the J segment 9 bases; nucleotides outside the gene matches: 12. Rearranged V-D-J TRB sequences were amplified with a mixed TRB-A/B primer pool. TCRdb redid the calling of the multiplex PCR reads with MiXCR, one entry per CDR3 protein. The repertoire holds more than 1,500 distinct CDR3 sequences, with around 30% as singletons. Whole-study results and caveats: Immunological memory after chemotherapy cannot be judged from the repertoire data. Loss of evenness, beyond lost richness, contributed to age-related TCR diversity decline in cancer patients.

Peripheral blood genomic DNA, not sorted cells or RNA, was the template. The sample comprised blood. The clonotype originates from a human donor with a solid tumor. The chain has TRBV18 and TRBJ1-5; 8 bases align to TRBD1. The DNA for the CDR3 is TGTGCCAGCTCAACAAGCGGACAGGGATTGGGGCCCCAGCATTTT. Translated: CASSTSGQGLGPQHF.